The T cell receptor beta chain described here comes from a study of T cell responses to AZD1222 COVID-19 vaccine. Study results and limitations: Clonal diversity may have been underestimated, and the donors were mostly white British, with more females than males.

The CDR3 sequence is 15 residues long. V lost 2 bases, J lost 0 bases, and 2 bases stayed unmatched. Germline CDR1 and CDR2: SGHRS and YFSETQ. The protocol was immunoSEQ multiplex PCR, while the TCRdb copy is restricted to in-frame clones and leaves out a portion. The table includes under 150,000 clones, around 93% detected once. Concerning this clone: The antigen is not known.

The chain recombines TRBV5-1 with TRBJ2-3; 8 positions agree with TRBD2. This TCR derives from an adult in good health. The sequenced sample was peripheral blood, obtained on day 0 of AZD1222 vaccination. CDR3 DNA sequence: TGCGCCAGCAGCTTATCTAGCGGGAGCACAGATACGCAGTATTTT. Translating it yields CASSLSSGSTDTQYF.